The T cell receptor beta chain under discussion was sequenced for a study of cytomegalovirus exposure and HLA in healthy donors. In the study overall: A data release that came early held 80 million to 95 million unique TCRs from HLA-typed donors. Findings of the study overall: A missense DCLRE1C variant was associated with V- and J-gene trimming of TCR beta chains in a later analysis, and an independent cohort replicated the association. High sensitivity and specificity were reportedly achieved when the classifier diagnosed cytomegalovirus status. Later work associated more than 15,000 TCR beta sequences with HLA alleles at 0.05 false discovery rate.

About this clone itself: The antigen remains undetermined.

J lost 5 bases, V lost 2 bases, and 5 bases had no gene match. Per the germline V gene, CDR1 is SGHRS and CDR2 is YFSETQ. The CDR3 is made up of 14 amino acids. The PCR made use of 60 Vbeta and 13 Jbeta primers. Assay: immunoSEQ multiplex PCR; the TCRdb copy retains only in-frame clones and omits some. The sample yields 150,000 to 170,000 clones, roughly three quarters seen once. The sequencing input was PBMCs. The chain is built from TRBV5-1 and TRBJ1-1, with 8 bases aligning to TRBD1. This clonotype was sampled from a man between 25 and 39 years old in good health and CMV-seropositive. The CDR3 nucleotides are TGCGCCAGCAGCTTCGGACAGGGACTAACTGAAGCTTTCTTT. Its protein product is CASSFGQGLTEAFF.